This is a list of T cell receptor beta chains from one sample in a study of response to subunit inactivated influenza vaccine. TCRdb reanalysed the RT-PCR reads using MiXCR and keeps one entry per CDR3 protein. The table shows roughly 780,000 distinct CDR3 sequences, with less than 20% occurring only once. The starting material was PBMCs from blood, obtained around 5 days after vaccination. All receptors derive from a man aged 45-60 years who received an inactivated influenza vaccine. Each CDR3 is given with its conserved first and last residue. A D gene is named only where the DNA matches it firmly. The size field is filled for only some rows; it gives once, few, many or a size class.

TRBJ1-4,TRBV27,NA,NA,CASSFLSATNEKLFF,TGTGCCAGCAGTTTCCTATCGGCAACTAATGAAAAACTGTTTTTT
TRBJ1-1,TRBV9,NA,NA,CASSVEEGRRNTEAFF,TGTGCCAGCAGCGTAGAGGAGGGCAGGAGGAACACTGAAGCTTTCTTT
TRBJ2-1,TRBV25-1,NA,TRBD2,CASREGLAGEQFF,TGTGCCAGCAGAGAGGGACTAGCCGGTGAGCAGTTCTTC
TRBJ1-2,TRBV4-3,few,NA,CASSLGRGYYGYTF,TGCGCCAGCAGCCTCGGCCGGGGTTACTATGGCTACACCTTC
TRBJ2-5,TRBV6-1,NA,TRBD2,CASRERRLAGIQETQYF,TGTGCCAGCAGAGAGAGACGACTAGCGGGAATCCAAGAGACCCAGTACTTC
TRBJ1-1,TRBV12-3/TRBV12-4,few,NA,CASSWGGSNTEAFF,TGTGCCAGCAGCTGGGGGGGATCGAACACTGAAGCTTTCTTT
TRBJ2-5,TRBV4-2,NA,TRBD2,CASSQAVVGGIQETQYF,TGTGCCAGCAGCCAAGCTGTGGTGGGAGGGATCCAAGAGACCCAGTACTTC
TRBJ1-5,TRBV27,NA,NA,CASSAIAQGNQPQHF,TGTGCCAGCAGCGCCATAGCGCAGGGAAATCAGCCCCAGCATTTT
TRBJ1-6,TRBV20-1,NA,TRBD1,CSADRDRDNSPLHF,TGCAGTGCTGACCGGGACAGGGATAATTCACCCCTCCACTTT
TRBJ1-2,TRBV10-3,few,TRBD1,CAISEPNRDRAGGYGYTF,TGTGCCATCAGTGAGCCAAACCGGGACAGGGCTGGGGGTTATGGCTACACCTTC